This T cell receptor beta chain was captured in a study of T cell repertoires in cytomegalovirus infection. Study context: Carrying CMV and the relevant HLA type showed in public TCR beta signatures. Study-wide points: Cumulative frequency of public TCR beta families picked out carriers of CMV plus the relevant HLA. The ex vivo response showed dominance by HLA-C-restricted CMV-specific TCR beta clonotypes.

As for this clonotype: The target antigen is unknown.

TCRdb redid the calling of the reads with MiXCR, one entry per CDR3 protein. Of fewer than 1,000,000 distinct CDR3 sequences in the sample, around 32% were seen once. After removal of 2 bases from V and 2 bases from J, the junction contained 5 bases not matched to a gene. From germline, CDR1 is SGHDT and CDR2 YYEEEE. The length of the CDR3 is 15 residues. This sequence was found in a human donor in good health (CMV status not recorded). Some clones in this sample may be carry-over from other donors' samples. The rearrangement links TRBV5-6 to TRBJ2-7, with TRBD1 matching over 9 bases. The sample consisted of cultured CD8+ T cells from PBMCs, taken from culture after CMV antigen stimulation. This CDR3 is CASSFGQGLAYEQYF. CDR3 coding DNA: TGTGCCAGCAGCTTCGGACAGGGGCTGGCCTACGAGCAGTACTTC.